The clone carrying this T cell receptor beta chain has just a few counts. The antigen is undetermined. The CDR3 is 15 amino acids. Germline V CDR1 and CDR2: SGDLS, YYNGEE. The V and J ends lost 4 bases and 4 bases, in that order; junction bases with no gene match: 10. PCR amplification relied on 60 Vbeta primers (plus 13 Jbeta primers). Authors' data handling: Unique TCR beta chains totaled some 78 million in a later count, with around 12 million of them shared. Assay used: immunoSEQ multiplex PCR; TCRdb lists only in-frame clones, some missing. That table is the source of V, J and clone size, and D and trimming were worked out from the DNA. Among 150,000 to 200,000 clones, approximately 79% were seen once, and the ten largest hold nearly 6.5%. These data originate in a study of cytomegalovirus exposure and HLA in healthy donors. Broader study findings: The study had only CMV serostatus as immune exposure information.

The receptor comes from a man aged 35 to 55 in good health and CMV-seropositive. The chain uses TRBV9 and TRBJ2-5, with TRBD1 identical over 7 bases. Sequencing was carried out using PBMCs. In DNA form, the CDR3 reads TGTGCCAGCAGCCCCAAGACTTACAGGGGAGAGACCCAGTACTTC. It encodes CASSPKTYRGETQYF.